This T cell receptor beta chain appears in the sequencing data of a study of OX40 agonist ivuxolimab in advanced cancers. Study details: Patients were under 90% male with ages roughly 23 to 85, mean approximately 55. Study-level results: The average count of expanded clones was higher among CD8+ T cells than among CD4+. With doses of 0.1 to 3.0 mg/kg, CD4+ and CD8+ blood T cells had undergone clonal expansion by week 6.

Collection of blood occurred at baseline, at cycle 4 day 1, and at cycle 7 day 1. Sequencing used immunoSEQ multiplex PCR; TCRdb keeps in-frame clones, though not all of them. Of some 10,000 clones in the sample, less than 85% were seen once. There are 15 residues in the CDR3. Germline values: CDR1 LGHNA, CDR2 YSLEER. Trimming removed 0 bases from V and 2 bases from J, with 10 bases in between. This clone was detected once. Its antigen is not identified. The chain joins TRBV4-3 to TRBJ1-1; possible D gene TRBD1, 5 bases. This specimen consisted of CD4+ or CD8+ T cells sorted from blood, obtained in a trial of the OX40 agonist ivuxolimab. This TCR was recovered from an adult with an advanced solid tumor such as melanoma, head and neck, liver or kidney cancer. The CDR3 bases are TGCGCCAGCAGCCAAGAGCCGGGACTAAACACTGAAGCTTTCTTT. Its protein product is CASSQEPGLNTEAFF.